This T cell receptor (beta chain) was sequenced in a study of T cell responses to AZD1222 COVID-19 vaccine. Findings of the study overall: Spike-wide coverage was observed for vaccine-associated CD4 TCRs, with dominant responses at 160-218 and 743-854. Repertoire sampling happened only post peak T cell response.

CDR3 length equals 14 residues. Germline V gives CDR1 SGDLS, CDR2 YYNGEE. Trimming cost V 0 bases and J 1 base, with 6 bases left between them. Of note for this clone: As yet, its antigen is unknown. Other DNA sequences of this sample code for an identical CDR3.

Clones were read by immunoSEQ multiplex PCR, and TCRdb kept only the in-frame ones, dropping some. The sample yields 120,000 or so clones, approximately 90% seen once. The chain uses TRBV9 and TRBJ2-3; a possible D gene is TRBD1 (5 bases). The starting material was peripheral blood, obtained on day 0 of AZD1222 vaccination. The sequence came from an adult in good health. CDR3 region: CASSVARGTDTQYF. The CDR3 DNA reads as TGTGCCAGCAGCGTAGCCAGGGGCACAGATACGCAGTATTTT.